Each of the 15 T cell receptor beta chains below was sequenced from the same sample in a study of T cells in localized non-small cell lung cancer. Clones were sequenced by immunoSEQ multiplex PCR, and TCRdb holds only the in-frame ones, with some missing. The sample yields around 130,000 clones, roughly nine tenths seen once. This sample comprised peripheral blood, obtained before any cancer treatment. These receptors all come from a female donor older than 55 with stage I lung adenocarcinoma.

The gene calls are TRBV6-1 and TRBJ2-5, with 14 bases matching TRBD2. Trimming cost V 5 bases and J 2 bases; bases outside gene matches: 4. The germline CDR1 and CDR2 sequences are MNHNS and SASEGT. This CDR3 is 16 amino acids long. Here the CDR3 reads CASSQGLAGGQETQYF. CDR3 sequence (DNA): TGTGCCAGCAGTCAAGGACTAGCGGGAGGACAAGAGACCCAGTACTTC.

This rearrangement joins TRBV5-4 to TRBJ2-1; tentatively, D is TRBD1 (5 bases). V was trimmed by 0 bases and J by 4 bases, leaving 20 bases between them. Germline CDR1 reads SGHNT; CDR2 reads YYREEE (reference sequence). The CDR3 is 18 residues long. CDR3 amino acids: CASSLEGWGGGRYNEQFF. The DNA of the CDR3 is TGTGCCAGCAGCTTGGAGGGTTGGGGCGGCGGTCGATACAATGAGCAGTTCTTC.

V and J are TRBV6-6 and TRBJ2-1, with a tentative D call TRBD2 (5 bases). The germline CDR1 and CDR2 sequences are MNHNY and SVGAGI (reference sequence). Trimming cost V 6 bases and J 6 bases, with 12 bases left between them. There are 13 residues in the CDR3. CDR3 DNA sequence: TGTGCCAGCAGAACAAGTGGAGGCAATGAGCAGTTCTTC. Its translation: CASRTSGGNEQFF.

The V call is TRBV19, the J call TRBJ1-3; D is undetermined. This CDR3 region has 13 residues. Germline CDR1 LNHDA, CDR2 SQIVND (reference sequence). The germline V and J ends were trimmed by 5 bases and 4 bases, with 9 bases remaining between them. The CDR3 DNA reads TGTGCCAGTAGTCTGGGGTCCGGAAACACCATATATTTT. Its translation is CASSLGSGNTIYF.

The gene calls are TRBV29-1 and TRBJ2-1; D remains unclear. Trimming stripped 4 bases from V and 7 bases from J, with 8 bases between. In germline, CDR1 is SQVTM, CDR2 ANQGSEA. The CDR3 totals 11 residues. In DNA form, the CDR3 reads TGCAGCGTTGGGACCTTTAATGAGCAGTTCTTC. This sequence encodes CSVGTFNEQFF.

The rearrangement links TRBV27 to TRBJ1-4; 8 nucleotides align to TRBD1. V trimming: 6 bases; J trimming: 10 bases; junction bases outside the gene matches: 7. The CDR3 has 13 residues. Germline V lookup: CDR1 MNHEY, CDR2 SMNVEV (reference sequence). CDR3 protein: CASRPDRGGKLFF. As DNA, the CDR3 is TGTGCCAGCAGACCCGACAGGGGCGGAAAACTGTTTTTT.

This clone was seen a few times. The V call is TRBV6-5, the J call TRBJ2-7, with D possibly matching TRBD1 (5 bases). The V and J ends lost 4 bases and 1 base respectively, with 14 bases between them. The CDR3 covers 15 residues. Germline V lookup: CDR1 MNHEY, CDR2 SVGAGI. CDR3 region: CASSLGRVRSYEQYF. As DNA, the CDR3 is TGTGCCAGCAGTTTAGGCAGGGTCCGATCCTACGAGCAGTACTTC.

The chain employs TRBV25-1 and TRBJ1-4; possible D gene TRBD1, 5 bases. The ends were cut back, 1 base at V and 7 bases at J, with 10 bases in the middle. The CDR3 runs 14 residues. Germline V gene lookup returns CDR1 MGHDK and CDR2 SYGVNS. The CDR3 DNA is TGTGCCAGCAGTGAATCGGGACGGGGTGAAAAACTGTTTTTT. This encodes CASSESGRGEKLFF.

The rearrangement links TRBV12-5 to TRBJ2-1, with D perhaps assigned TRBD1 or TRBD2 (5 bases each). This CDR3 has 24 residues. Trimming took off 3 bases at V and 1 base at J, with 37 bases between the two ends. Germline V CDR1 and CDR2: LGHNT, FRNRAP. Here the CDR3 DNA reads TGTGCTAGTGGTTTTTCCCGGGTTCCCATTATCAAATGGGACCCCTCGAGATCCTACAATGAGCAGTTCTTC. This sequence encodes CASGFSRVPIIKWDPSRSYNEQFF.

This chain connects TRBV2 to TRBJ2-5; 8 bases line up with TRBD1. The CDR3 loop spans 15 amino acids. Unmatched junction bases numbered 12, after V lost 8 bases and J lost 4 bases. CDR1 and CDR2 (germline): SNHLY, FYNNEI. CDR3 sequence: CASFRTNTGGETQYF. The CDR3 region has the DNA TGTGCCAGCTTCCGGACCAATACAGGGGGAGAGACCCAGTACTTC.

This chain's CDR3 is CASSQWTGRYEKLFF. The DNA for the CDR3 is TGTGCCAGCAGCCAATGGACAGGGCGGTATGAAAAACTGTTTTTT. The chain employs TRBV11-2 and TRBJ1-4; TRBD1 aligns across 8 bases. There are 15 residues in the CDR3. CDR1 is SGHAT and CDR2 is FQNNGV in the germline V gene. Trimming took 5 bases from V and 6 from J; bases not matched to a gene: 8.

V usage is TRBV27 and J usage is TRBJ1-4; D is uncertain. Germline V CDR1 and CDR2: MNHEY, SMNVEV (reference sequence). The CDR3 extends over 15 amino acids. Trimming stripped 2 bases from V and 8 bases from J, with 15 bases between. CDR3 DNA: TGTGCCAGCAGTTTACGGGTTTCCCTTGGCGAAAAACTGTTTTTT. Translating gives CASSLRVSLGEKLFF.

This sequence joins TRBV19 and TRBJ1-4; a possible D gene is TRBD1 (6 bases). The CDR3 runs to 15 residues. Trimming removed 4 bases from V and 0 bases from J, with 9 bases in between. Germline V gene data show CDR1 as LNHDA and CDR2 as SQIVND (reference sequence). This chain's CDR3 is CASSTGVATNEKLFF. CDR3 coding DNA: TGTGCCAGTAGTACAGGGGTTGCAACTAATGAAAAACTGTTTTTT.

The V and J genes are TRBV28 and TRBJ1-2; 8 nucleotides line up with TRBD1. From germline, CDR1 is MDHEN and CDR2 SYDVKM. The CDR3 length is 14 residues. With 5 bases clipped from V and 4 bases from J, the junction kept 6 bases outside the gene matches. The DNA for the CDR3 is TGTGCCAGCAGTCAGGACAGGGTCGTCTATGGCTACACCTTC. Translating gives CASSQDRVVYGYTF.

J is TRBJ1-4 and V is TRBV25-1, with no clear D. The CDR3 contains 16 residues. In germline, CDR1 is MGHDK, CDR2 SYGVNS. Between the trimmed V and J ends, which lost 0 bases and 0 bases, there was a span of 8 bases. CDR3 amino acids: CASSEYSRSTNEKLFF. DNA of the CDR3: TGTGCCAGCAGTGAATATTCCAGATCAACTAATGAAAAACTGTTTTTT. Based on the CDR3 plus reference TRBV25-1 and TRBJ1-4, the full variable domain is EADIYQTPRYLVIGTGKKITLECSQTMGHDKMYWYQQDPGMELHLIHYSYGVNSTEKGDLSSESTVSRIRTEHFPLTLESARPSHTSQYLCASSEYSRSTNEKLFFGSGTQLSVL.